This paragraph covers one T cell receptor (beta chain) sequence. Its antigen is not known. The CDR3 spans 17 residues. V shed 0 bases, J shed 9 bases, and the junction held 9 bases outside the gene matches. Germline V lookup: CDR1 MGHRA, CDR2 YSYEKL. The source of the sample is a study of cytomegalovirus exposure and HLA in healthy donors. PCR involved 60 Vbeta and 13 Jbeta primers. Authors' methods: Later reanalysis found roughly 80 million unique TCR beta chains, 10 million to 12 million of them shared. Sequenced by immunoSEQ multiplex PCR; TCRdb stores in-frame clones only, minus some. V and J calls and clone size come straight from that table; D and trimming were deduced from the DNA. The sample lists 55,000 to 85,000 clones, less than 70% occurring once. Study conclusions and caveats: TRBV6-2, TRBV6-3 and some other V segments were excluded as indistinguishable. What TCR beta sequences reportedly achieved was accurate prediction of HLA-A and HLA-B alleles in most subjects.

This TCR derives from a woman in her forties or fifties in good health and CMV-seronegative. The V gene is TRBV4-1, the J gene TRBJ2-7; 15 bases align to TRBD2. The sequenced sample was PBMCs. The CDR3 DNA is TGCGCCAGCAGCCAAGATAGTGGGACTAGCGGGAGGATCGCGCAGTACTTC. This gives the protein CASSQDSGTSGRIAQYF.